Listed below are T cell receptor beta chains from one sample, sequenced in a study of shared clonotypes between healthy human individuals. Assay: immunoSEQ multiplex PCR; the TCRdb copy retains only in-frame clones and omits some. The table lists some 1.5 million clones, 98% of them singletons. Sequences were obtained from naive CD4+ T cells sorted from blood. These TCRs come from a young man in good health. The CDR3 runs from the conserved cysteine through the conserved F or W. The order of the fields is D gene, clone size, J gene, V gene, CDR3 DNA, CDR3 protein. D genes are given only for firm matches. A clone size is listed for some rows: how often the clone was seen (once, few, many), or a class if it is expanded.

D gene: TRBD1
clone size: .
J gene: TRBJ2-4
V gene: TRBV2
CDR3 DNA: TGTGCCAGCAGCCCCCGGACAGGGGGAGGGAACATTCAGTACTTC
CDR3 protein: CASSPRTGGGNIQYF

D gene: TRBD1
clone size: .
J gene: TRBJ1-2
V gene: TRBV4-1
CDR3 DNA: TGCGCCAGCAGCCGGGACAGGGAGGGTGGCTACACCTTC
CDR3 protein: CASSRDREGGYTF

D gene: .
clone size: .
J gene: TRBJ2-5
V gene: TRBV7-9
CDR3 DNA: TGTGCCAGCAGCTTACGGGGACGAGGGGAGACCCAGTACTTC
CDR3 protein: CASSLRGRGETQYF

D gene: .
clone size: few
J gene: TRBJ1-2
V gene: TRBV18
CDR3 DNA: TGTGCCAGCTCACCAGTGGAGGGTGACTATGGCTACACCTTC
CDR3 protein: CASSPVEGDYGYTF

D gene: TRBD1
clone size: .
J gene: TRBJ2-5
V gene: TRBV25-1
CDR3 DNA: TGTGCCAGCAGATCTGACAGGGGTCACCATCAAGAGACCCAGTACTTC
CDR3 protein: CASRSDRGHHQETQYF

D gene: .
clone size: once
J gene: TRBJ2-1
V gene: TRBV6-6
CDR3 DNA: TGTGCCAGCAGTCCCGGGGTAGCAGGTCACAATGAGCAGTTCTTC
CDR3 protein: CASSPGVAGHNEQFF

D gene: .
clone size: .
J gene: TRBJ2-5
V gene: TRBV18
CDR3 DNA: TGTGCCAGCTCACCGACGAAGGGGTCGGGTGAGACCCAGTACTTC
CDR3 protein: CASSPTKGSGETQYF

D gene: .
clone size: .
J gene: TRBJ2-2
V gene: TRBV27
CDR3 DNA: TGTGCCAGCAGTATGAACACCGGGGAGCTGTTTTTT
CDR3 protein: CASSMNTGELFF

D gene: .
clone size: .
J gene: TRBJ1-6
V gene: TRBV6-1
CDR3 DNA: TGTGCCAGCAGTGAACGTCTAGGTCGAGGGAATTCACCCCTCCACTTT
CDR3 protein: CASSERLGRGNSPLHF

D gene: .
clone size: .
J gene: TRBJ2-7
V gene: TRBV7-9
CDR3 DNA: TGTGCCAGCAGCCAACCCCGGGCCTACGAGCAGTACTTC
CDR3 protein: CASSQPRAYEQYF

D gene: .
clone size: .
J gene: TRBJ2-5
V gene: TRBV5-1
CDR3 DNA: TGCGCCAGCAGCTTGGTTAGCGGACAAGAGACCCAGTACTTC
CDR3 protein: CASSLVSGQETQYF

D gene: .
clone size: once
J gene: TRBJ1-1
V gene: TRBV7-9
CDR3 DNA: TGTGCCAGCAGCCTGAACACTGAAGCTTTCTTT
CDR3 protein: CASSLNTEAFF

D gene: .
clone size: .
J gene: TRBJ2-7
V gene: TRBV29-1
CDR3 DNA: TGCAGCGGCCTTGGTTGGGGGGGCCTTAGCTACGAGCAGTACTTC
CDR3 protein: CSGLGWGGLSYEQYF

D gene: .
clone size: .
J gene: TRBJ2-7
V gene: TRBV5-8
CDR3 DNA: TGTGCCAGCAGCCCCGGGTTGCCCTACGAGCAGTACTTC
CDR3 protein: CASSPGLPYEQYF

D gene: .
clone size: .
J gene: TRBJ2-3
V gene: TRBV25-1
CDR3 DNA: TGTGCCAGCAGTGAGGGCCGGGTACGCAGCACAGATACGCAGTATTTT
CDR3 protein: CASSEGRVRSTDTQYF

D gene: TRBD1
clone size: once
J gene: TRBJ2-7
V gene: TRBV5-4
CDR3 DNA: TGTGCCAGCAGCTTGGAGGACAGGGAGGAGAACGAGCAGTACTTC
CDR3 protein: CASSLEDREENEQYF

D gene: .
clone size: .
J gene: TRBJ1-2
V gene: TRBV5-6
CDR3 DNA: TGTGCCAGCAGCTTGGGGGGGCAGAATGGCTACACCTTC
CDR3 protein: CASSLGGQNGYTF

D gene: .
clone size: .
J gene: TRBJ1-2
V gene: TRBV5-4
CDR3 DNA: TGTGCCAGTTCCCTGGGCGGGGGCTCTGGCTACACCTTC
CDR3 protein: CASSLGGGSGYTF

D gene: TRBD1
clone size: .
J gene: TRBJ2-6
V gene: TRBV27
CDR3 DNA: TGTGCCAGCAGGAGACAGGGGGCCGGGGCCAACGTCCTGACTTTC
CDR3 protein: CASRRQGAGANVLTF

D gene: TRBD1
clone size: .
J gene: TRBJ1-1
V gene: TRBV19
CDR3 DNA: TGTGCCAGTAGTAAGCCGACAGGGGCGAACACTGAAGCTTTCTTT
CDR3 protein: CASSKPTGANTEAFF

D gene: TRBD1
clone size: .
J gene: TRBJ2-7
V gene: TRBV27
CDR3 DNA: TGTGCCAGCAGTTTAAATGGACAGGCCTACGAGCAGTACTTC
CDR3 protein: CASSLNGQAYEQYF

D gene: .
clone size: .
J gene: TRBJ1-5
V gene: TRBV28
CDR3 DNA: TGTGCCAGCAGAAGGGGGTCCTTCATAAATCAGCCCCAGCATTTT
CDR3 protein: CASRRGSFINQPQHF

D gene: TRBD2
clone size: .
J gene: TRBJ2-7
V gene: TRBV5-1
CDR3 DNA: TGCGCCAGCAGCCCGGGACTAGCGGGAGGCTACGAGCAGTACTTC
CDR3 protein: CASSPGLAGGYEQYF

D gene: .
clone size: .
J gene: TRBJ2-1
V gene: TRBV21-1
CDR3 DNA: TGTGCCAGCAGCAAAATACAGGACAGGGGGTGTCATGAGCAGTTCTTC
CDR3 protein: CASSKIQDRGCHEQFF

D gene: .
clone size: .
J gene: TRBJ2-7
V gene: TRBV10-3
CDR3 DNA: TGTGCCATCAGTGTTTCCGGGATGTCCTACGAGCAGTACTTC
CDR3 protein: CAISVSGMSYEQYF

D gene: .
clone size: .
J gene: TRBJ2-7
V gene: TRBV28
CDR3 DNA: TGTGCCAGCAGTTTGTGGGGACTCTACGAGCAGTACTTC
CDR3 protein: CASSLWGLYEQYF

D gene: .
clone size: .
J gene: TRBJ2-7
V gene: TRBV5-8
CDR3 DNA: TGTGCCAGCAGCTTTTACGCAGGGGCCTACGAGCAGTACTTC
CDR3 protein: CASSFYAGAYEQYF

D gene: .
clone size: .
J gene: TRBJ1-1
V gene: TRBV5-1
CDR3 DNA: TGCGCCAGCAGCTTGGGACCTCAGATTTTTGAGACTGAAGCTTTCTTT
CDR3 protein: CASSLGPQIFETEAFF